These 5 T cell receptor beta chains originate from one sample sequenced in a study of regulatory T cells in long-lasting Graves disease. Time point denoted: newly diagnosed GD, antithyroid drugs for less than 3 months. RNA extracted from PBMCs served as the sequencing template. According to the study, TCR beta libraries were built with iRepertoire HTBI primers and CDR3-region Arm-PCR. TCRdb reprocessed the multiplex PCR reads with MiXCR, giving one entry per CDR3 protein. The sample includes roughly 400,000 distinct CDR3 sequences, approximately 16% of them seen just once. Separately, the same data were catalogued under a study of T cells in Graves' hyperthyroidism and ophthalmopathy.

The sample was peripheral blood mononuclear cells (PBMCs), taken at new diagnosis, from a patient treated with antithyroid drugs. Every receptor here comes from a woman between 40 and 55 years old with Graves disease.

The count of this clonotype is one. V gene TRBV7-2 combines with J gene TRBJ1-2; D not resolved. The CDR3 loop spans 14 amino acids. Germline lookup yields CDR1 SGHTA and CDR2 FQGNSA. V lost 3 bases and J lost 2, with 10 bases in between. The CDR3 DNA reads as TGTGCCAGCAGCTTGGGTGCCCGAAACTATGGCTACACCTTC. It codes for CASSLGARNYGYTF.

The chain is built from TRBV18 and TRBJ2-2, with 13 bases that match TRBD2. V lost 2 bases, J lost 3 bases, and 3 bases stayed unmatched. Germline V gene lookup returns CDR1 KGHSH and CDR2 LQKENI. The CDR3 loop spans 17 amino acids. CDR3 nucleotide sequence: TGTGCCAGCTCACCAAGGACTAGCGGGAGCGACACCGGGGAGCTGTTTTTT. This codes for CASSPRTSGSDTGELFF.

This clonotype was observed at least ten times. The chain has TRBV27 and TRBJ2-1; D may match TRBD1 or TRBD2 (5 bases each). The CDR3 consists of 15 residues. V gave up 5 bases and J gave up 2 bases, with 13 bases separating them. In germline, CDR1 is MNHEY, CDR2 SMNVEV (reference sequence). CDR3 sequence: CASSKAGTAYNEQFF. The CDR3 bases are TGTGCCAGCAGTAAGGCCGGGACGGCCTACAATGAGCAGTTCTTC.

A word on this clonotype: This may stem from a read error, because a much larger clone lies one nucleotide away. This rearrangement joins TRBV9 to TRBJ2-1; TRBD2 matches 12 bases. This CDR3 is built from 17 residues. The germline gives CDR1 SGDLS, CDR2 YYNGEE. This chain's CDR3 is CASSRLAGVVSPNEKFF. The CDR3 bases are TGTGCCAGCAGCCGACTAGCGGGAGTGGTATCGCCAAATGAGAAGTTCTTC.

The V and J genes are TRBV28 and TRBJ1-5; D not certain. This CDR3 comprises 14 residues. Germline-derived CDR1 and CDR2 are MDHEN and SYDVKM. V was trimmed by 2 bases and J by 8 bases, leaving 13 bases between them. DNA for the CDR3: TGTGCCAGCAGTTTAAGGGCAGCCCGGGAGCCCCAGCATTTT. It codes for CASSLRAAREPQHF.